The 2 T cell receptor beta chains given below trace back to one sample, sequenced in a study of CXCR3-negative and CXCR3-positive naive CD8 T cells. Via 5' RACE with UMI labels, TRB cDNA libraries were prepared. TCRdb re-called the 5' RACE reads and gives one entry per CDR3 protein, without DNA. This table holds 55,000 to 75,000 distinct CDR3 sequences. Study-level findings and limits: CXCR3-negative naive cells had less hydrophobic TRB CDR3s than did CXCR3-positive naive cells.

The antigens of these receptors remain unknown. The specimen was naive CXCR3+ CD8+ T cells from blood. This sample's subset: CD45RO-CCR7+CD27+CD95- naive CD8+ T cells expressing CXCR3 (TNR3+). The receptors shown here come from a human donor in good health. Some clones in this sample may be carry-over from other donors' samples.

The chain combines TRBV25-1 with TRBJ1-1. CDR1 MGHDK and CDR2 SYGVNS come from the germline V gene. CDR3 size: 15 residues. This CDR3 reads CASSGSPYMNTEAFF.

This rearrangement joins TRBV29-1 to TRBJ2-3; lacking DNA, the TRBD1 call made by TCRdb goes unchecked. This CDR3 has 16 residues. Germline assignment: CDR1 SQVTM and CDR2 ANQGSEA. CDR3: CSVGQGARVSTDTQYF.